This entry lists 15 T cell receptor beta chains sequenced from one sample in a study of CD8+ T cells in alopecia areata. Sequencing templates came from extracted RNA that was reverse transcribed into cDNA. Measured with immunoSEQ multiplex PCR; TCRdb has only the in-frame clones, and not every one. The sample holds 220,000 or so clones; roughly 57% are singletons and the top ten take 0.45%. The sample was CD4+ T cells sorted from blood, taken at week 0. The receptors stem from a human donor with alopecia areata.

This clone was recorded once. V usage is TRBV4-1 and J usage is TRBJ2-1, with TRBD2 identical over 11 bases. With 5 bases clipped from V and 7 bases from J, the junction kept 13 bases outside the gene matches. CDR3 length: 17 amino acids. CDR1 is MGHRA and CDR2 is YSYEKL in the germline V gene. CDR3 sequence (DNA): TGCGCCAGCAGCTCTACGCTCCCTAGCGGGGGGATTAATGAGCAGTTCTTC. Its translation is CASSSTLPSGGINEQFF.

This clone was seen only a few times. The chain joins TRBV14 to TRBJ2-2; no clear D gene. V was shortened by 4 bases and J by 0 bases, with 9 bases between the two germline ends. There are 15 residues in the CDR3. Germline V CDR1 and CDR2: SGHDN, FVKESK. The CDR3 is CASSRRAPNTGELFF. CDR3 DNA: TGTGCCAGCAGCCGACGAGCCCCGAACACCGGGGAGCTGTTTTTT.

This chain links TRBV5-1 with TRBJ1-2; 8 bases are a match to TRBD1. The germline V gene has CDR1 SGHRS and CDR2 YFSETQ. The CDR3 loop spans 13 amino acids. J gave up 8 bases and V 4 bases, and 7 bases lay outside the gene matches. The CDR3 spells CASSLRTGPGYTF. The CDR3 DNA reads as TGCGCCAGCAGCCTTAGGACAGGGCCCGGCTACACCTTC.

The CDR3 is CAWSRPRDSRAKNIQYF. As DNA, the CDR3 is TGTGCCTGGAGCCGGCCACGGGACTCGAGGGCCAAAAACATTCAGTACTTC. The V gene is TRBV30, the J gene TRBJ2-4; D may be TRBD2 (6 bases). Trimming pared 3 bases from V and 1 base from J, leaving 19 bases between. CDR3 length: 17 amino acids. Germline values: CDR1 GTSNPN, CDR2 SVGIG (reference sequence).

CDR3 in amino acids: CASSLGVGTEAFF. For the CDR3, the DNA is TGTGCCAGCAGCCTAGGGGTTGGTACTGAAGCTTTCTTT. The chain is built from TRBV9 and TRBJ1-1, with D possibly TRBD1 on 5 matching bases. Germline CDR1 SGDLS, CDR2 YYNGEE. This CDR3 region has 13 residues. V gave up 4 bases and J gave up 5 bases, with 12 bases separating them.

The gene calls are TRBV19 and TRBJ2-5, with 8 bases that match TRBD1. The CDR3 consists of 15 residues. V trimming: 4 bases; J trimming: 1 base; junction bases outside the gene matches: 5. The V gene's germline CDR1 is LNHDA and CDR2 SQIVND (reference sequence). The DNA of the CDR3 is TGTGCCAGTAGTAGGCCGGGGACAGGCCAAGAGACCCAGTACTTC. It codes for CASSRPGTGQETQYF.

This chain links TRBV29-1 with TRBJ1-1, with TRBD1 as a possible D gene (6 bases). This CDR3 has 13 residues. Germline CDR1 and CDR2: SQVTM and ANQGSEA. The V gene lost 7 bases and the J gene lost 2 bases, with 14 bases spanning the gap. CDR3 sequence (DNA): TGCAGCGGAGCCGGGACAAGAAACACTGAAGCTTTCTTT. Its translation is CSGAGTRNTEAFF. The whole variable domain, filled in from reference TRBV29-1 and TRBJ1-1, reads SAVISQKPSRDICQRGTSLTIQCQVDSQVTMMFWYRQQPGQSLTLIATANQGSEATYESGFVIDKFPISRPNLTFSTLTVSNMSPEDSSIYLCSGAGTRNTEAFFGQGTRLTVV.

This chain uses TRBV18 with TRBJ1-4, with D unclear. The CDR3 contains 13 residues. Germline loops: CDR1 KGHSH, CDR2 LQKENI. The ends were cut back, 3 bases at V and 10 bases at J, with 12 bases in the middle. The CDR3 loop is CASSPGGEGKLFF. The CDR3 nucleotides are TGTGCCAGCTCACCCGGCGGGGAAGGAAAACTGTTTTTT.

The CDR3 region has the DNA TGCGCCAGCAGCCAAGTTCGTCTAGCTGTCTACAATGAGCAGTTCTTC. Its translation: CASSQVRLAVYNEQFF. This chain connects TRBV4-1 to TRBJ2-1, with D maybe TRBD2 (5 bases). CDR3 length: 16 residues. V was shortened by 1 base and J by 3 bases, with 13 bases between the two germline ends. CDR1 and CDR2 (germline): MGHRA, YSYEKL.

V is TRBV10-3 and J is TRBJ2-7, with D possibly being TRBD2 (6 bases). V dropped 6 bases and J dropped 10 bases, with 13 bases sitting between them. The CDR3 extends over 11 amino acids. The V gene's germline CDR1 is ENHRY and CDR2 SYGVKD. The CDR3 DNA sequence: TGTGCCATCAGGGATAGGGACTTTCAGTACTTC. Translation gives CAIRDRDFQYF.

The rearrangement links TRBV6-1 to TRBJ1-2, with D possibly matching TRBD1 (6 bases). Trimming stripped 6 bases from V and 3 bases from J, with 11 bases between. CDR3 size: 13 residues. CDR1 MNHNS and CDR2 SASEGT come from the germline V gene. This CDR3 reads CASRPNRDYGYTF. The CDR3 nucleotides read TGTGCCAGCAGACCTAACAGGGACTATGGCTACACCTTC.

The chain carries TRBV4-1 and TRBJ2-7; D ambiguous. The CDR3 consists of 13 residues. Trimming removed 3 bases at V and 4 bases at J, with 10 bases between. Looked up from germline, CDR1 is MGHRA and CDR2 is YSYEKL. CDR3: CASSHQTLYEQYF. The CDR3, as DNA: TGCGCCAGCAGCCATCAGACCTTATACGAGCAGTACTTC.

V is TRBV6-5 and J is TRBJ2-7, with 8 positions matching TRBD2. V trimming: 2 bases; J trimming: 0 bases; junction bases outside the gene matches: 3. The CDR3 has 15 residues. Germline loops: CDR1 MNHEY, CDR2 SVGAGI. CDR3 sequence reads: CASSYGRGDSYEQYF. The DNA for the CDR3 is TGTGCCAGCAGTTACGGGCGGGGGGACTCCTACGAGCAGTACTTC.

V usage is TRBV29-1 and J usage is TRBJ1-3; maybe TRBD1 (5 bases). The CDR3 loop spans 13 amino acids. In germline, CDR1 is SQVTM, CDR2 ANQGSEA. The V end was cut by 7 bases, the J end by 4 bases, with 14 bases between. CDR3 DNA: TGCAGCGGCATGAAGCAGGGCGGAAACACCATATATTTT. Translating it yields CSGMKQGGNTIYF.

This clone was counted a few times. The rearrangement links TRBV9 to TRBJ2-3; 7 nucleotides match TRBD2. Germline values: CDR1 SGDLS, CDR2 YYNGEE. The CDR3 consists of 15 residues. V lost 0 bases and J lost 2; bases outside the gene matches: 3. CDR3 nucleotides: TGTGCCAGCAGCGTAGCGGGGGGAATCACAGATACGCAGTATTTT. It yields the protein CASSVAGGITDTQYF.